The T cell receptor (beta chain) under discussion was sequenced for a study of spatial heterogeneity in lung cancer. Across the study: Alpha-chain sequences were consistently detected in smaller numbers than beta-chain sequences. Every unique TCR and UMI combination, on average, appeared more than ten times in raw reads. Study results and caveats: Among blood samples, ubiquitous expanded tumor TCRs appeared more at resection than at follow-up.

Germline CDR1 and CDR2: SGHTS and YDEGEE. CDR3 length equals 14 residues. Losses at the gene ends were 5 bases for V and 5 bases for J; bases not matched to a gene: 6. Noted time point: sample taken at primary tumor resection. Extraction of whole RNA from tumor, nontumor lung or frozen PBMC preceded unsorted sequencing. This clonotype has at least ten counts. Its matching antigen is unknown. Individual TCR cDNA molecules each bore their own unique molecular identifier. TCRdb recomputed calls from the 5' RACE reads with MiXCR, one row per CDR3 protein. Among about 90,000 distinct CDR3 sequences listed, around 9% were seen once.

The sequence came from a male donor with early-stage non-small cell lung cancer. V gene TRBV5-8 combines with J gene TRBJ2-3; TRBD2 matches 9 bases. Sequencing was performed on PBMCs, taken at surgery. CDR3 coding DNA: TGTGCCAGCAGAGCGGGACTAGCAGTAGATACGCAGTATTTT. This codes for CASRAGLAVDTQYF.